This T cell receptor (beta chain) was recovered during a study of blood T cell repertoires in COVID-19. Study in general: Specimens from acute and convalescent COVID-19 originated in the United States, Italy and Spain. Nucleic acid was either cDNA or gDNA, and it came from T cells, B-cell-depleted T cells, or PBMCs.

CDR3 size: 19 residues. V lost 2 bases, J lost 5 bases, and 8 bases stayed unmatched. Germline V gene sequence: CDR1 MNHEY, CDR2 SVGEGT. Per the original methods: Reference gene primers were amplified, and this amplification served to estimate nucleated cell counts. Sequencing was performed with immunoSEQ multiplex PCR; in TCRdb, only in-frame clones are kept and a portion is missing. V, J and clone size reflect that table, while D and trimming were determined from the DNA. The table lists roughly 46,000 clones, around nine tenths of them singletons. This chain links TRBV6-2 or TRBV6-3 with TRBJ2-2; 16 bases are a match to TRBD2. The source is a human donor with active COVID-19. The donor label of this sample is uncertain. Sequencing used peripheral blood. DNA of the CDR3: TGTGCCAGCAGTTACCCGGGACTAGCGGGGGGGCCAGAGACCGGGGAGCTGTTTTTT. This sequence encodes CASSYPGLAGGPETGELFF.